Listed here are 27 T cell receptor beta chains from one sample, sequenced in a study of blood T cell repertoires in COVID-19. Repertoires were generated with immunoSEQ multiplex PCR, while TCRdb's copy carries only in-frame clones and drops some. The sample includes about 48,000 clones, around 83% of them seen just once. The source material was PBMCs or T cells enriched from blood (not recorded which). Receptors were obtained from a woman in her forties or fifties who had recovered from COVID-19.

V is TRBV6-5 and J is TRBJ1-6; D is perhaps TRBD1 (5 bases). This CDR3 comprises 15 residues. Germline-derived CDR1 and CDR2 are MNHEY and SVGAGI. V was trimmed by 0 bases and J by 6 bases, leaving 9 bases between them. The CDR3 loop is CASSYSTALNSPLHF. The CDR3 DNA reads TGTGCCAGCAGTTACTCGACAGCCCTTAATTCACCCCTCCACTTT.

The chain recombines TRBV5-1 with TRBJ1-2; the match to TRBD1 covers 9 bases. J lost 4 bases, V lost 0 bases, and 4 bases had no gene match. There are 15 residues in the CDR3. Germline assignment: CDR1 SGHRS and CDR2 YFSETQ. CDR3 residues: CASSLGDRVSYGYTF. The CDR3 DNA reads TGCGCCAGCAGCTTGGGGGACAGGGTCTCCTATGGCTACACCTTC. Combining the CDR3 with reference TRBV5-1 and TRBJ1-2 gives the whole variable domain KAGVTQTPRYLIKTRGQQVTLSCSPISGHRSVSWYQQTPGQGLQFLFEYFSETQRNKGNFPGRFSGRQFSNSRSEMNVSTLELGDSALYLCASSLGDRVSYGYTFGSGTRLTVV.

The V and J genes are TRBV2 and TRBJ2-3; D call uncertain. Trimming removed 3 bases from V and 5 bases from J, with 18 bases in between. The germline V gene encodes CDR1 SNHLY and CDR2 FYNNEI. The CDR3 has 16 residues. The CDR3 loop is CASSDTPTPTQDTQYF. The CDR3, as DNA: TGTGCCAGCAGTGATACCCCGACTCCCACCCAAGATACGCAGTATTTT.

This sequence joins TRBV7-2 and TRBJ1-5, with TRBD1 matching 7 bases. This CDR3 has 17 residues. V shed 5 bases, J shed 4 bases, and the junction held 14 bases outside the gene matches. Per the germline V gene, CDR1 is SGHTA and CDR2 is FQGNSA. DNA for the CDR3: TGTGCCAGCAGCCTCGAGCCGACCGGGACAGCAAATCAGCCCCAGCATTTT. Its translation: CASSLEPTGTANQPQHF.

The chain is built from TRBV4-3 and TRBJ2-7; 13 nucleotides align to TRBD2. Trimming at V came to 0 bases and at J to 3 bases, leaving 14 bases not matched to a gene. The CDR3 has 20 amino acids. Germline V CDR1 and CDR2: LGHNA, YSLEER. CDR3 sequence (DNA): TGCGCCAGCAGCCAAGATCCCCTCGCCGGACTAGCGGGAGTTCTCTACGAGCAGTACTTC. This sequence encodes CASSQDPLAGLAGVLYEQYF.

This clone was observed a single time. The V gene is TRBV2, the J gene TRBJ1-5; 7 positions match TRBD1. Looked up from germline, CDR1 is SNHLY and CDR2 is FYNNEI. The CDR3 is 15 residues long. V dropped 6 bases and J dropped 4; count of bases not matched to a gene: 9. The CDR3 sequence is CASREGTAGNQPQHF. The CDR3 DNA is TGTGCCAGCAGGGAGGGGACAGCCGGAAATCAGCCCCAGCATTTT.

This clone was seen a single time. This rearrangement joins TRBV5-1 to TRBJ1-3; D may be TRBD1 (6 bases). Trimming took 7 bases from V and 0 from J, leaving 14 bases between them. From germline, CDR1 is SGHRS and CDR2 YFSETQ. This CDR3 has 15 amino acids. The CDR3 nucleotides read TGCGCCAGCGGCTCGGACAGCTTCTCTGGAAACACCATATATTTT. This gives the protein CASGSDSFSGNTIYF. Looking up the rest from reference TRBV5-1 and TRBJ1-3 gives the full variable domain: KAGVTQTPRYLIKTRGQQVTLSCSPISGHRSVSWYQQTPGQGLQFLFEYFSETQRNKGNFPGRFSGRQFSNSRSEMNVSTLELGDSALYLCASGSDSFSGNTIYFGEGSWLTVV.

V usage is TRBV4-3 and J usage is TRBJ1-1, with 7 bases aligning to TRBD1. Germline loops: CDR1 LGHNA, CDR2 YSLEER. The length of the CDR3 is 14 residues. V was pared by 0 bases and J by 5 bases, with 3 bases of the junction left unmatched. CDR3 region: CASSQEQGRTEAFF. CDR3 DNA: TGCGCCAGCAGCCAAGAACAGGGGCGGACTGAAGCTTTCTTT.

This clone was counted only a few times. CDR3 loop: CASSEAPDGCYTF. DNA for the CDR3: TGTGCCAGCAGTGAAGCGCCAGACGGGTGCTACACCTTC. V gene TRBV2 combines with J gene TRBJ1-2; D gene ambiguous. CDR1 is SNHLY, CDR2 FYNNEI, per germline. This CDR3 is 13 amino acids long. V lost 0 bases to trimming and J lost 9 bases, with 11 bases between them.

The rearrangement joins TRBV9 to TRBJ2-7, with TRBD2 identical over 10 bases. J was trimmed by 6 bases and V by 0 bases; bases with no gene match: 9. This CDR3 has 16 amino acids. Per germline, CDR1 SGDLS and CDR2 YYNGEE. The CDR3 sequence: CASSVGLAGAESEQYF. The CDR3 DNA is TGTGCCAGCAGCGTAGGTCTAGCGGGGGCCGAGAGCGAGCAGTACTTC.

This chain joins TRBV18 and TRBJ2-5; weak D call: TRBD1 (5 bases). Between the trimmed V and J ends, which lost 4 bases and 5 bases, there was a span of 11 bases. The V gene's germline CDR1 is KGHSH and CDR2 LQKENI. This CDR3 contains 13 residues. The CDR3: CASSLGQGETQYF. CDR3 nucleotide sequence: TGTGCCAGCTCACTAGGCCAGGGCGAGACCCAGTACTTC.

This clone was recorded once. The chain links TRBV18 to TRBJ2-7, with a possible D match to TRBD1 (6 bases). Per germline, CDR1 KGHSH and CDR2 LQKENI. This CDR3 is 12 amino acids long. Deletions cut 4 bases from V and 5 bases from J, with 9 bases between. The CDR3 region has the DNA TGTGCCAGCTCACGGGACAACAACGAGCAGTACTTC. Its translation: CASSRDNNEQYF.

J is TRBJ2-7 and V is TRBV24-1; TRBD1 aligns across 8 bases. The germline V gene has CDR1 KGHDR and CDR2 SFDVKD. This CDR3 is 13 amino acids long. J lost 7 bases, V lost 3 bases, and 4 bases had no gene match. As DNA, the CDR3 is TGTGCCACCAGTGATCGGACAGGGTGGGAGCAGTACTTC. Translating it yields CATSDRTGWEQYF.

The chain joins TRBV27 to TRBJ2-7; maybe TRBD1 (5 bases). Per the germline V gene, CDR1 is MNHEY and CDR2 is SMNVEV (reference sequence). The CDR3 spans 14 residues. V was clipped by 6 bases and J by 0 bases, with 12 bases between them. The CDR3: CASSLKRGSYEQYF. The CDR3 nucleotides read TGTGCCAGCAGCCTAAAAAGGGGCTCCTACGAGCAGTACTTC.

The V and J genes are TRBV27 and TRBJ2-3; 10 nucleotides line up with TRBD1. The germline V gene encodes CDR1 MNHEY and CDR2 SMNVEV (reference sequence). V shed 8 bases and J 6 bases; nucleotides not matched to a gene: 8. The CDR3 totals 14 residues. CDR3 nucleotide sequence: TGTGCCAGCGCCAGGGACAGGGGTTGGGATACGCAGTATTTT. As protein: CASARDRGWDTQYF.

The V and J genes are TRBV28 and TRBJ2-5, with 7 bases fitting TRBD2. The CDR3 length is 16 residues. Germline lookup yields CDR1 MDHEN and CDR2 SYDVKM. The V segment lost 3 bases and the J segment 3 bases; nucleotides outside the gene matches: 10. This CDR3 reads CASSFPSRREKETQYF. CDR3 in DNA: TGTGCCAGCAGTTTTCCCTCGAGGCGGGAGAAAGAGACCCAGTACTTC.

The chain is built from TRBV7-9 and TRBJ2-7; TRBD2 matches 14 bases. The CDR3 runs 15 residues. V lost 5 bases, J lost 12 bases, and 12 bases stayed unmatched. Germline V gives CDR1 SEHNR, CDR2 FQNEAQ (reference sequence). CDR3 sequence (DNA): TGTGCCAGCAGCCGAGACGGGACTAGCGGGAGTACGCCGTACTTC. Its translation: CASSRDGTSGSTPYF.

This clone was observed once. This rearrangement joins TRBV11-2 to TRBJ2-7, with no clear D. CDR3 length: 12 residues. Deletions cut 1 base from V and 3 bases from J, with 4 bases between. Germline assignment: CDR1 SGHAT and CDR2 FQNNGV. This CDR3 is CASSLVSYEQYF. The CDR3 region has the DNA TGTGCCAGCAGCTTAGTTAGCTACGAGCAGTACTTC. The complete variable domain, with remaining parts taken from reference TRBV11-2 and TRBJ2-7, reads EAGVAQSPRYKIIEKRQSVAFWCNPISGHATLYWYQQILGQGPKLLIQFQNNGVVDDSQLPKDRFSAERLKGVDSTLKIQPAKLEDSAVYLCASSLVSYEQYFGPGTRLTVT.

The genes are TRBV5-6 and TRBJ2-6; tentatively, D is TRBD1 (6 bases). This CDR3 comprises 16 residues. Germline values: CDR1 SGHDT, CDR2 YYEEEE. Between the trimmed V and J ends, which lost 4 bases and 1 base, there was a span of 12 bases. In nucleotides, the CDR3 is TGTGCCAGCAGCCTAAACAGGGATTCTGGGGCCAACGTCCTGACTTTC. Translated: CASSLNRDSGANVLTF.

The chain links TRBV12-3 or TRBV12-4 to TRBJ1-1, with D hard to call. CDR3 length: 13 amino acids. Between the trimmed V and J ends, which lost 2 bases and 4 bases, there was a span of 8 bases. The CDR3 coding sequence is TGTGCCAGCAGTTTAAGCTTTACCACTGAAGCTTTCTTT. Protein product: CASSLSFTTEAFF.

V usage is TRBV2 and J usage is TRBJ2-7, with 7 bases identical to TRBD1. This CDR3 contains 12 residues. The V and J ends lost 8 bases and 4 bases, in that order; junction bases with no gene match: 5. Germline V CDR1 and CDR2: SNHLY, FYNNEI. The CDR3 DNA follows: TGTGCCAGCTCGGGACAGATTTACGAGCAGTACTTC. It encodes CASSGQIYEQYF.

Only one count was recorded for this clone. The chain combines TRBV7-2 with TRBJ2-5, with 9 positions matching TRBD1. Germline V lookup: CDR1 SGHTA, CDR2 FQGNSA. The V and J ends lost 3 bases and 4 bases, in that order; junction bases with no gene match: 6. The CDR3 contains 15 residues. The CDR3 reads CASSFQQGAGETQYF. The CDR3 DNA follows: TGTGCCAGCAGCTTTCAACAGGGGGCGGGAGAGACCCAGTACTTC.

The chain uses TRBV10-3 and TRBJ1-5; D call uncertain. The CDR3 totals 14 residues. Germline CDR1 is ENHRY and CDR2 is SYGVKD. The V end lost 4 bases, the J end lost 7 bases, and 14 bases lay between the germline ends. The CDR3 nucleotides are TGTGCCATCAGTGGCCACGGGAGAGGACAGCCCCAGCATTTT. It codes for CAISGHGRGQPQHF.

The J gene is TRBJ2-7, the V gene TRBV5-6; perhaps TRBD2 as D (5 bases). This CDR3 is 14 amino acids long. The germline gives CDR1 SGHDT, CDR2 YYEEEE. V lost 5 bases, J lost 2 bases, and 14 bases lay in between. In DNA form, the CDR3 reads TGTGCCAGCAGTCCAGGACTCGTCACCTACGAGCAGTACTTC. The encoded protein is CASSPGLVTYEQYF.

The CDR3 region is CASILGGAGTDTQYF. DNA of the CDR3: TGTGCCAGCATCCTAGGGGGCGCGGGCACAGATACGCAGTATTTT. The V call is TRBV28, the J call TRBJ2-3; 7 bases map to TRBD1. The germline V gene encodes CDR1 MDHEN and CDR2 SYDVKM. Germline trimming cut 7 bases from V and 1 base from J; bases unmatched to any gene: 8. The CDR3 consists of 15 residues.

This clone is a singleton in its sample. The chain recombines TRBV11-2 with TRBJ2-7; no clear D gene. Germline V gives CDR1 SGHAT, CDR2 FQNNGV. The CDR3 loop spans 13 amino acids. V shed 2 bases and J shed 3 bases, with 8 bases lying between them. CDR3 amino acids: CASSLNSYYEQYF. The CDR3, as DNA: TGTGCCAGCAGCTTAAACAGTTACTACGAGCAGTACTTC.

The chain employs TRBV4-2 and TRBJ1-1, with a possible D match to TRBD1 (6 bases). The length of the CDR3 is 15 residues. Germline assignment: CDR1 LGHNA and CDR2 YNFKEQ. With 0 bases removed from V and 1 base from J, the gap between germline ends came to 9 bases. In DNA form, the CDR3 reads TGTGCCAGCAGCCAAGATGAACAGGGGAACACTGAAGCTTTCTTT. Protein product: CASSQDEQGNTEAFF.